This passage covers 12 T cell receptor beta chains from one sample sequenced in a study of blood T cell repertoires in COVID-19. Clones were read by immunoSEQ multiplex PCR, and TCRdb kept only the in-frame ones, dropping some. The sample lists about 89,000 clones; 85% to 95% were seen once. Sequencing was done on a sample of peripheral blood. These receptors were collected from a human donor with active COVID-19. The donor label of this sample is uncertain.

This chain joins TRBV9 and TRBJ2-7, with D possibly being TRBD1 (6 bases). The V end lost 0 bases, the J end lost 5 bases, and 12 bases lay between the germline ends. CDR1 is SGDLS, CDR2 YYNGEE, per germline. The CDR3 runs to 14 residues. DNA of the CDR3: TGTGCCAGCAGCGTAGGAGGGGGACACAACGAGCAGTACTTC. As protein: CASSVGGGHNEQYF.

The rearrangement uses TRBV5-1 and TRBJ2-1; 9 bases align to TRBD1. Germline V gives CDR1 SGHRS, CDR2 YFSETQ. The length of the CDR3 is 14 residues. The trim removed 3 bases at V and 7 bases at J, leaving 5 bases unmatched. The CDR3 spells CASSSGTGINEQFF. For the CDR3, the DNA is TGCGCCAGCAGCTCCGGGACAGGGATAAATGAGCAGTTCTTC.

This clone was seen only once. The J gene is TRBJ2-1, the V gene TRBV9; no clear D. Between the trimmed V and J ends, which lost 1 base and 7 bases, there was a span of 9 bases. This CDR3 comprises 13 residues. Germline V gene sequence: CDR1 SGDLS, CDR2 YYNGEE. The CDR3: CASSVIQENEQFF. CDR3 bases: TGTGCCAGCAGCGTAATTCAGGAAAATGAGCAGTTCTTC.

This chain uses TRBV18 with TRBJ1-2, with 9 bases matching TRBD1. Per germline, CDR1 KGHSH and CDR2 LQKENI. Unmatched junction bases numbered 9, after V lost 4 bases and J lost 6 bases. This CDR3 has 15 amino acids. CDR3 residues: CASSLDRGGEDGYTF. The CDR3 nucleotides are TGTGCCAGCTCACTGGACAGGGGAGGTGAGGATGGCTACACCTTC.

This clone was seen more than once but under ten times. J is TRBJ2-7 and V is TRBV28; possible D gene TRBD2, 5 bases. The germline V gene encodes CDR1 MDHEN and CDR2 SYDVKM. Deletions cut 6 bases from V and 12 bases from J, with 30 bases between. CDR3 length: 16 residues. The CDR3 loop is CASSTGIQWPSACPYF. CDR3 bases: TGTGCCAGCAGCACCGGGATACAATGGCCCTCAGCTTGTCCGTACTTC.

The CDR3 DNA follows: TGTGCCAGCAGCTTGGGACAGGGAATCTACGAGCAGTACTTC. Protein sequence: CASSLGQGIYEQYF. The gene calls are TRBV5-5 and TRBJ2-7; TRBD1 agrees at 7 bases. The CDR3 spans 14 residues. V lost 0 bases to trimming and J lost 3 bases; unmatched junction nucleotides: 3. The germline V gene encodes CDR1 SGHKS and CDR2 YYEKEE (reference sequence).

This chain links TRBV10-3 with TRBJ2-5; TRBD2 matches 15 bases. After removal of 2 bases from V and 0 bases from J, the junction contained 1 base not matched to a gene. This CDR3 is built from 17 residues. Germline values: CDR1 ENHRY, CDR2 SYGVKD. The CDR3 DNA sequence: TGTGCCATCAGTGAGGGACTAGCGGGGGGGTACCAAGAGACCCAGTACTTC. This translates into CAISEGLAGGYQETQYF.

Here the CDR3 reads CASSPQGTEAFF. CDR3 bases: TGTGCCAGCAGCCCCCAGGGCACTGAAGCTTTCTTT. The rearrangement links TRBV9 to TRBJ1-1; the D gene is possibly TRBD1 (5 bases). V was cut by 4 bases and J by 4 bases, with 8 bases left in between. This CDR3 has 12 amino acids. CDR1 and CDR2 (germline): SGDLS, YYNGEE.

The chain uses TRBV12-3 or TRBV12-4 and TRBJ1-6; D is ambiguous. Trimming left V 1 base short and J 6 bases short, with 4 bases between. This CDR3 has 13 residues. The CDR3 DNA reads TGTGCCAGCAGTTTAGGTATTAATTCACCCCTCCACTTT. Translation: CASSLGINSPLHF.

V and J are TRBV4-1 and TRBJ2-1, with 12 bases that match TRBD2. Germline V CDR1 and CDR2: MGHRA, YSYEKL. With V trimmed by 0 bases and J by 2 bases, 5 bases remained unmatched. CDR3 length equals 18 residues. In nucleotides, the CDR3 is TGCGCCAGCAGCCAAGATAGGCTAGCGGGGGGGCCCTACAATGAGCAGTTCTTC. Amino acids: CASSQDRLAGGPYNEQFF.

The CDR3 region is CASSPPERSYGYTF. The CDR3 DNA sequence: TGTGCCAGCTCACCACCGGAAAGGAGCTATGGCTACACCTTC. This sequence joins TRBV18 and TRBJ1-2; no definite D call. The V gene's germline CDR1 is KGHSH and CDR2 LQKENI. Between the trimmed V and J ends, which lost 0 bases and 4 bases, there was a span of 9 bases. CDR3 length: 14 amino acids.

This chain joins TRBV29-1 and TRBJ2-2; 9 bases are a match to TRBD1. J was trimmed by 3 bases and V by 4 bases; bases with no gene match: 9. Germline V gene data show CDR1 as SQVTM and CDR2 as ANQGSEA. The CDR3 contains 16 residues. The CDR3 sequence is CSVALPGQGDTGELFF. CDR3 sequence (DNA): TGCAGCGTTGCCCTACCGGGACAGGGCGACACCGGGGAGCTGTTTTTT.